These 12 T cell receptor beta chains originate from one sample sequenced in a study of blood T cell repertoires in COVID-19. Clones were sequenced by immunoSEQ multiplex PCR, and TCRdb holds only the in-frame ones, with some missing. The repertoire holds a few hundred thousand clones, with 91% as singletons. Sequenced material: PBMCs or T cells enriched from blood (not recorded which). Receptors were obtained from a human donor in a cohort exposed to, infected with or recovered from COVID-19 (not recorded which). The donor label of this sample is uncertain.

The rearrangement uses TRBV21-1 and TRBJ1-1; the table names TRBD1, a call not compared with the DNA. TRBV21-1 is recorded as a pseudogene. The CDR3 is made up of 17 amino acids. CDR3 in amino acids: CASSKRGTGGRDTEAFF. The CDR3 nucleotides read TGTGCCAGCAGCAAACGAGGGACAGGGGGCAGGGACACTGAAGCTTTCTTT.

DNA of the CDR3: TGTGCCAGCAGCCCCGCCATCACTAGCTGGGACACAGATACGCAGTATTTT. This codes for CASSPAITSWDTDTQYF. This sequence joins TRBV5-4 and TRBJ2-3; TRBD2 is a possible D gene (6 bases). This CDR3 region has 17 residues. Germline values: CDR1 SGHNT, CDR2 YYREEE (reference sequence). V was trimmed by 4 bases and J by 2 bases, leaving 20 bases between them.

The chain combines TRBV7-8 with TRBJ2-3; D is perhaps TRBD2 (6 bases). The CDR3 sequence is 13 residues long. The V end was cut by 5 bases, the J end by 1 base, with 7 bases between. The germline CDR1 and CDR2 sequences are SGHVS and FQNEAQ. This CDR3 is CASSRGGTDTQYF. The CDR3 DNA is TGTGCCAGCAGCCGCGGGGGCACAGATACGCAGTATTTT.

The chain employs TRBV15 and TRBJ1-5; 7 positions agree with TRBD1. This CDR3 region has 16 residues. Germline V gene data show CDR1 as LNHNV and CDR2 as YYDKDF (reference sequence). With 0 bases clipped from V and 3 bases from J, the junction kept 5 bases outside the gene matches. CDR3 protein: CATSRDQGGNNQPQHF. The CDR3 nucleotides read TGTGCCACCAGCAGAGATCAAGGGGGCAACAATCAGCCCCAGCATTTT.

The chain uses TRBV18 and TRBJ1-4; D is uncertain. The germline V and J ends were trimmed by 4 bases and 0 bases, with 15 bases remaining between them. Per the germline V gene, CDR1 is KGHSH and CDR2 is LQKENI. The CDR3 covers 17 residues. The CDR3 here is CASSRATVVATNEKLFF. In DNA, the CDR3 is TGTGCCAGCTCACGGGCTACCGTGGTTGCAACTAATGAAAAACTGTTTTTT.

The chain couples TRBV5-1 to TRBJ1-4; D is unclear. The CDR3 consists of 14 residues. With 0 bases removed from V and 6 bases from J, the gap between germline ends came to 9 bases. The germline V gene has CDR1 SGHRS and CDR2 YFSETQ. The CDR3 DNA reads TGCGCCAGCAGCTTGGGCGGTATGGATGAAAAACTGTTTTTT. It is translated as CASSLGGMDEKLFF.

V usage is TRBV4-3 and J usage is TRBJ1-1, with D possibly matching TRBD1 (5 bases). The CDR3 runs to 13 residues. Trimming took 5 bases from V and 3 from J, leaving 10 bases between them. Per the germline V gene, CDR1 is LGHNA and CDR2 is YSLEER. In DNA, the CDR3 is TGCGCCAGCAGCTCGGGGGGTTACACTGAAGCTTTCTTT. Its translation is CASSSGGYTEAFF.

The rearrangement links TRBV7-3 to TRBJ2-7; D uncertain. This CDR3 comprises 13 residues. The ends were cut back, 2 bases at V and 5 bases at J, with 10 bases in the middle. Germline values: CDR1 SGHTA, CDR2 FQGTGA. Written as DNA, the CDR3 is TGTGCCAGCAGCTTATCCTACCTTGACGAGCAGTACTTC. This translates into CASSLSYLDEQYF.

V usage is TRBV5-1 and J usage is TRBJ1-1; the D gene is possibly TRBD1 (6 bases). Looked up from germline, CDR1 is SGHRS and CDR2 is YFSETQ. V was cut by 0 bases and J by 1 base, with 13 bases left in between. This CDR3 region has 16 residues. The CDR3 sequence: CASSLAGGAQNTEAFF. The CDR3 nucleotides are TGCGCCAGCAGCTTGGCGGGGGGGGCCCAGAACACTGAAGCTTTCTTT.

The chain links TRBV5-1 to TRBJ2-3; 7 positions agree with TRBD2. CDR3 length: 13 residues. V lost 5 bases, J lost 2 bases, and 2 bases stayed unmatched. CDR1 is SGHRS and CDR2 is YFSETQ in the germline V gene. The CDR3 DNA reads as TGCGCCAGCAGTCGGGACTACACAGATACGCAGTATTTT. It specifies CASSRDYTDTQYF.

V and J are TRBV9 and TRBJ2-2; 8 positions agree with TRBD2. CDR1 and CDR2 from the germline V gene are SGDLS and YYNGEE. V lost 0 bases to trimming and J lost 6 bases; unmatched junction nucleotides: 7. The CDR3 consists of 16 residues. CDR3: CASSVGGGRMAGELFF. In nucleotides, the CDR3 is TGTGCCAGCAGCGTAGGCGGGGGGCGGATGGCCGGGGAGCTGTTTTTT.

This chain connects TRBV9 to TRBJ1-2, with a weak D call TRBD1 (6 bases). The germline CDR1 and CDR2 sequences are SGDLS and YYNGEE. Trimming took off 0 bases at V and 4 bases at J, with 13 bases between the two ends. This CDR3 is built from 15 residues. CDR3 bases: TGTGCCAGCAGCGTAGCGGGTTGGGGGCCCTATGGCTACACCTTC. It encodes CASSVAGWGPYGYTF.